The rows below give T cell receptor beta chains drawn from one sample of a study of OX40 agonist ivuxolimab in advanced cancers. TCRdb's copy holds only in-frame clones and misses some; the assay was immunoSEQ multiplex PCR. Counted here are roughly 23,000 clones, around four fifths occurring once; the ten biggest clones make up around 13%. The sample here was CD4+ or CD8+ T cells sorted from blood, taken in a trial of the OX40 agonist ivuxolimab. The receptors originated from an adult with an advanced solid tumor such as melanoma, head and neck, liver or kidney cancer. Each CDR3 is given with its conserved first and last residue. A D gene is named only where the DNA matches it firmly. A clone size is listed for some rows: how often the clone was seen (once, few, many), or a class if it is expanded.

clone_size,d_call,v_call,j_call,cdr3_aa,cdr3_nt
-,TRBD1,TRBV7-9,TRBJ2-3,CASSLGTGYTDTQYF,TGTGCCAGCAGCTTAGGGACAGGCTACACAGATACGCAGTATTTT
-,-,TRBV29-1,TRBJ1-2,CSVDRGDIAVVYGYTF,TGCAGCGTTGACCGAGGGGACATCGCCGTTGTCTATGGCTACACCTTC
-,-,TRBV9,TRBJ2-7,CASSVSDAYEQYF,TGTGCCAGCAGCGTATCCGATGCCTACGAGCAGTACTTC
-,-,TRBV15,TRBJ2-1,CATSRSGVEQFF,TGTGCCACCAGCAGATCAGGGGTAGAGCAGTTCTTC
-,-,TRBV7-6,TRBJ2-5,CASSFYSDQETQYF,TGTGCCAGCAGCTTTTACTCAGACCAAGAGACCCAGTACTTC
-,-,TRBV4-3,TRBJ1-4,CASSQARTEEKLFF,TGCGCCAGCAGCCAAGCCCGTACGGAGGAAAAACTGTTTTTT
-,-,TRBV7-2,TRBJ2-3,CASSLEVVTDTQYF,TGTGCCAGCAGCTTAGAGGTGGTCACAGATACGCAGTATTTT
-,-,TRBV7-9,TRBJ2-3,CASSPRPEDTQYF,TGTGCCAGCAGCCCCAGACCGGAGGATACGCAGTATTTT
once,-,TRBV9,TRBJ2-3,CASSGRPGGTDTQYF,TGTGCCAGCAGCGGGAGACCCGGCGGGACAGATACGCAGTATTTT
-,-,TRBV6-6,TRBJ1-5,CASSYGAGTQPQHF,TGTGCCAGCAGTTACGGCGCAGGGACCCAGCCCCAGCATTTT
few,TRBD2,TRBV27,TRBJ2-2,CASSLGLAGGTGELFF,TGTGCCAGCAGTTTGGGACTAGCGGGGGGCACCGGGGAGCTGTTTTTT
-,-,TRBV7-9,TRBJ2-7,CASSPRDHYEQYF,TGTGCCAGCAGCCCCAGGGATCACTACGAGCAGTACTTC
-,-,TRBV6-6,TRBJ1-1,CASSLAGNTEAFF,TGTGCCAGCAGTTTGGCAGGGAACACTGAAGCTTTCTTT
-,-,TRBV4-3,TRBJ1-2,CASSQDRSLYYGYTF,TGCGCCAGCAGCCAAGATCGGTCCCTCTACTATGGCTACACCTTC
-,TRBD1,TRBV19,TRBJ1-3,CASSMDLRDRGDTIYF,TGTGCCAGTAGTATGGATCTCCGGGACAGGGGAGACACCATATATTTT
-,-,TRBV27,TRBJ2-7,CASSLRDDSYEQYF,TGTGCCAGCAGCCTACGGGACGACTCCTACGAGCAGTACTTC
-,-,TRBV27,TRBJ2-2,CASSDMNTGELFF,TGTGCCAGCAGCGATATGAACACCGGGGAGCTGTTTTTT
-,TRBD1,TRBV10-3,TRBJ1-2,CAIRTLTGVVGYTF,TGTGCCATCAGGACCTTGACAGGGGTCGTTGGCTACACCTTC
-,-,TRBV27,TRBJ2-1,CASSLSASYNEQFF,TGTGCCAGCAGTTTATCGGCTAGCTACAATGAGCAGTTCTTC
-,-,TRBV4-1,TRBJ1-2,CASSRIIGAPYGYTF,TGCGCCAGCAGCCGAATTATCGGGGCTCCCTATGGCTACACCTTC
-,-,TRBV29-1,TRBJ1-1,CSVGPDLNTEAFF,TGCAGCGTTGGACCGGACCTAAACACTGAAGCTTTCTTT
once,TRBD1,TRBV7-9,TRBJ2-7,CASSQPGQTIYEQYF,TGTGCCAGCAGCCAGCCGGGACAGACCATCTACGAGCAGTACTTC
-,-,TRBV10-3,TRBJ1-2,CAISELDARNYGYTF,TGTGCCATCAGTGAGCTGGACGCTAGGAACTATGGCTACACCTTC
-,TRBD1,TRBV28,TRBJ2-5,CAVTHGDSQETQYF,TGTGCCGTGACCCACGGGGACAGTCAAGAGACCCAGTACTTC
-,-,TRBV7-9,TRBJ1-2,CASSLDEGEGYGYTF,TGTGCCAGCAGCTTAGATGAGGGAGAGGGCTATGGCTACACCTTC
-,-,TRBV7-6,TRBJ1-6,CASSLQDPSVYNSPLHF,TGTGCCAGCAGCCTTCAGGATCCCTCGGTCTATAATTCACCCCTCCACTTT
few,-,TRBV7-9,TRBJ1-5,CASSLGFDQPQHF,TGTGCCAGCAGCTTAGGGTTTGATCAGCCCCAGCATTTT
-,-,TRBV5-1,TRBJ1-5,CASSLAGVPNQPQHF,TGCGCCAGCAGCTTGGCCGGCGTTCCTAATCAGCCCCAGCATTTT
-,TRBD2,TRBV9,TRBJ2-7,CASSFSGGAYEQYF,TGTGCCAGCAGCTTCAGCGGGGGGGCCTACGAGCAGTACTTC
-,TRBD2,TRBV7-9,TRBJ2-7,CASSLGSSGGSYEQYF,TGTGCCAGCAGCTTAGGGAGTAGCGGGGGCTCCTACGAGCAGTACTTC
once,-,TRBV27,TRBJ2-1,CASSLDRTFYNEQFF,TGTGCCAGCAGTTTGGACAGAACCTTCTACAATGAGCAGTTCTTC
-,-,TRBV5-6,TRBJ2-3,CASSFPQMGGNTDTQYF,TGTGCCAGCAGCTTCCCTCAAATGGGGGGAAACACAGATACGCAGTATTTT
-,-,TRBV12-5,TRBJ1-5,CASGLGAGTSNQPQHF,TGTGCTAGTGGTTTGGGGGCAGGGACATCTAATCAGCCCCAGCATTTT
-,-,TRBV7-3,TRBJ2-7,CASSAYQPYYEQYF,TGTGCCAGCAGCGCCTATCAACCGTACTACGAGCAGTACTTC
few,-,TRBV7-9,TRBJ1-6,CASRDSYNSPLHF,TGTGCCAGCAGGGACTCCTATAATTCACCCCTCCACTTT
-,-,TRBV5-1,TRBJ1-2,CASSFSQNYGYTF,TGCGCCAGCAGCTTTAGTCAGAACTATGGCTACACCTTC
-,TRBD1,TRBV6-1,TRBJ1-5,CASSELGFPDRVRSNQPQHF,TGTGCCAGCAGTGAATTAGGGTTCCCGGACAGGGTTAGGAGCAATCAGCCCCAGCATTTT
once,-,TRBV5-4,TRBJ2-5,CASSPLQRYQETQYF,TGTGCCAGCAGCCCGCTACAGAGGTACCAAGAGACCCAGTACTTC
-,-,TRBV11-2,TRBJ2-2,CASSSYVGETGELFF,TGTGCCAGCAGCTCCTATGTCGGGGAGACCGGGGAGCTGTTTTTT
-,-,TRBV2,TRBJ2-7,CASRGGGSYEQYF,TGTGCCAGCAGGGGTGGAGGGTCCTACGAGCAGTACTTC
once,-,TRBV6-5,TRBJ1-5,CASRATKYSNQPQHF,TGTGCCAGCAGAGCTACTAAGTATAGCAATCAGCCCCAGCATTTT
-,TRBD1,TRBV9,TRBJ2-7,CASSTGQGAYEQYF,TGTGCCAGCAGCACGGGACAGGGGGCTTACGAGCAGTACTTC
-,-,TRBV10-2,TRBJ2-5,CASSDLGGPYQETQYF,TGCGCCAGCAGTGATTTGGGGGGGCCGTACCAAGAGACCCAGTACTTC
-,-,TRBV19,TRBJ2-3,CASSSYRVDTQYF,TGTGCCAGTAGTTCCTACAGGGTGGATACGCAGTATTTT
-,TRBD2,TRBV25-1,TRBJ2-3,CASSESGGAFDTQYF,TGTGCCAGCAGTGAAAGCGGGGGGGCTTTTGATACGCAGTATTTT
-,-,TRBV4-1,TRBJ1-1,CASSQVPGRLNTEAFF,TGCGCCAGCAGCCAAGTTCCGGGACGGTTGAACACTGAAGCTTTCTTT
-,TRBD1,TRBV27,TRBJ2-7,CASSFSQGALNYEQYF,TGTGCCAGCAGTTTTTCACAGGGGGCACTGAACTACGAGCAGTACTTC
-,TRBD2,TRBV7-2,TRBJ2-3,CASSPYGSGGPTDTQYF,TGTGCCAGCAGCCCCTATGGTAGCGGGGGACCCACCGATACGCAGTATTTT
-,-,TRBV7-9,TRBJ1-2,CASSLGRAQFDYGYTF,TGTGCCAGCAGCTTAGGTCGCGCCCAGTTTGACTATGGCTACACCTTC
-,-,TRBV4-1,TRBJ2-2,CASSQEEYTGELFF,TGCGCCAGCAGCCAAGAGGAGTACACCGGGGAGCTGTTTTTT
few,-,TRBV20-1,TRBJ1-2,CSVDYGYTF,TGCAGTGTCGATTATGGCTACACCTTC
-,TRBD1,TRBV7-8,TRBJ1-1,CASSLGEWGDRPLEAFF,TGTGCCAGCAGCTTAGGGGAGTGGGGGGACAGGCCTCTTGAAGCTTTCTTT
few,-,TRBV28,TRBJ2-2,CASTLGGRGITGELFF,TGTGCCAGCACCCTAGGGGGGCGGGGTATTACCGGGGAGCTGTTTTTT
-,TRBD1,TRBV10-2,TRBJ1-1,CASSKTGITNTEAFF,TGCGCCAGCAGTAAGACAGGGATTACGAACACTGAAGCTTTCTTT
-,TRBD1,TRBV19,TRBJ2-7,CASSIPHRQGLTYEQYF,TGTGCCAGTAGTATCCCCCACCGACAGGGCCTAACCTACGAGCAGTACTTC
-,-,TRBV15,TRBJ1-5,CATSRGWDGNQPQHF,TGTGCCACCAGCAGAGGATGGGACGGCAATCAGCCCCAGCATTTT
-,-,TRBV6-1,TRBJ2-7,CASSGSGHYLYEQYF,TGTGCCAGCAGTGGGTCGGGACACTACCTCTACGAGCAGTACTTC